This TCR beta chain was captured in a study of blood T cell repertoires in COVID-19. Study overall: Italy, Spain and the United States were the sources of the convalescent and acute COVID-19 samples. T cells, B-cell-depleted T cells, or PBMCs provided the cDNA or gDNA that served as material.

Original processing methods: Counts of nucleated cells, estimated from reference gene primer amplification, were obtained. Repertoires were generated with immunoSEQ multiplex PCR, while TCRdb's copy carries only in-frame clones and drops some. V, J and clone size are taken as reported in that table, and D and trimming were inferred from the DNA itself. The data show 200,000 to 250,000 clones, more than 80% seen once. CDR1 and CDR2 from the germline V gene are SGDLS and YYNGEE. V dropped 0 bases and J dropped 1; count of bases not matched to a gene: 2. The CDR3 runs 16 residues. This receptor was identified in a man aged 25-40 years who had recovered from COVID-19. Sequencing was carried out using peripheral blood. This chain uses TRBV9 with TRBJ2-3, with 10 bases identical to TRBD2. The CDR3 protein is CASSVGAGGRTDTQYF. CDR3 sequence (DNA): TGTGCCAGCAGCGTAGGAGCGGGGGGGCGCACAGATACGCAGTATTTT.